This entry features one T cell receptor beta chain sequence. This sample is drawn from a study of graft-versus-host responses after intestinal transplantation. TCRdb's table, derived via immunoSEQ multiplex PCR, lists solely in-frame clones and lacks some. The sample includes about 9,500 clones, 88% of them seen just once. The source of this sequence is a human patient who received an intestinal transplant, so some T cells may come from the graft donor. The sample consisted of PBMCs, taken 242 days after intestinal transplant.

CDR3 sequence: CASKTTARGNTEAFF. The CDR3 DNA follows: TGCGCCAGCAAAACAACAGCAAGGGGGAACACTGAAGCTTTCTTT. This sequence joins TRBV5-1 and TRBJ1-1; maybe TRBD1 (5 bases). Germline CDR1 reads SGHRS; CDR2 reads YFSETQ. V lost 6 bases and J lost 1, with 16 bases in between. CDR3 length equals 15 residues. Complete variable domain (other parts from reference TRBV5-1 and TRBJ1-1): KAGVTQTPRYLIKTRGQQVTLSCSPISGHRSVSWYQQTPGQGLQFLFEYFSETQRNKGNFPGRFSGRQFSNSRSEMNVSTLELGDSALYLCASKTTARGNTEAFFGQGTRLTVV.